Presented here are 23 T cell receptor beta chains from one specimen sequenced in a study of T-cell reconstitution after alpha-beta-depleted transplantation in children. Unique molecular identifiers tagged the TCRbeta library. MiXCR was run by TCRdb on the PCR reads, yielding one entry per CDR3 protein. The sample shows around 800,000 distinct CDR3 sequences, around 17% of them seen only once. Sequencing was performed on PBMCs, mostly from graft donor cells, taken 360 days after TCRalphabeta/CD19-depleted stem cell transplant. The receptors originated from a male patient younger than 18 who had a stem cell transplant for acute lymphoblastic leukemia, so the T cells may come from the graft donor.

The chain's CDR3 is CSARGVVGGNSNTGELFF. The CDR3 DNA reads TGCAGTGCTAGAGGGGTTGTTGGCGGGAATTCGAACACCGGGGAGCTGTTTTTT. The chain links TRBV20-1 to TRBJ2-2; D possibly corresponds to TRBD2 (6 bases). The CDR3 consists of 18 residues. Trimming removed 1 base at V and 0 bases at J, with 18 bases between. Germline V gives CDR1 DFQATT, CDR2 SNEGSKA (reference sequence).

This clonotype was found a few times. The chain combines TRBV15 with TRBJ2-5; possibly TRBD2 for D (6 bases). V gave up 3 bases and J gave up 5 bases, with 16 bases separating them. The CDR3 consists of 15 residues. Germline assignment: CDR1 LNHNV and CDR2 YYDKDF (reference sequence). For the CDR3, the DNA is TGTGCCACCAGCAGTCCGGGACTCATAGGGGAGACCCAGTACTTC. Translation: CATSSPGLIGETQYF.

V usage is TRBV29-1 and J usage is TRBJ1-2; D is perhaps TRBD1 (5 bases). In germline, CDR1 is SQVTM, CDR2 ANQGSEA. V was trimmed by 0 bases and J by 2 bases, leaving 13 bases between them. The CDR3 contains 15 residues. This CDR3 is CSVEDLTVANYGYTF. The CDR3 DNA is TGCAGCGTTGAAGATCTGACAGTGGCGAACTATGGCTACACCTTC. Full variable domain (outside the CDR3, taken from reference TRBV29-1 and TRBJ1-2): SAVISQKPSRDICQRGTSLTIQCQVDSQVTMMFWYRQQPGQSLTLIATANQGSEATYESGFVIDKFPISRPNLTFSTLTVSNMSPEDSSIYLCSVEDLTVANYGYTFGSGTRLTVV.

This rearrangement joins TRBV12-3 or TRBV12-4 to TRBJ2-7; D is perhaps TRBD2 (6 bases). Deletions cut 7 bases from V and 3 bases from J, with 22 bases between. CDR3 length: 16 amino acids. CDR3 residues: CASTPLTRLGVYEQYF. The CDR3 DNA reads TGTGCCAGCACCCCCCTGACTAGACTTGGGGTCTACGAGCAGTACTTC.

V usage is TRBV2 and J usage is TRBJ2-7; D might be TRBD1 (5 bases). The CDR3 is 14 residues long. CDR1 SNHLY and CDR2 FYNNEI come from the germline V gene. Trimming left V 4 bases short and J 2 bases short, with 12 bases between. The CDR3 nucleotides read TGTGCCAGCAGTGTAAAATCGACAGCCTACGAGCAGTACTTC. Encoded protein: CASSVKSTAYEQYF.

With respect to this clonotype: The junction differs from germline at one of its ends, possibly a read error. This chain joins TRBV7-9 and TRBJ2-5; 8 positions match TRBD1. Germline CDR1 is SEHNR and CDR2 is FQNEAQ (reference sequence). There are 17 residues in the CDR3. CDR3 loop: CASSRFGQGGRQEAQYF. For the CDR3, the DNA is TGTGCCAGCAGCCGTTTCGGACAGGGTGGTCGCCAAGAGGCCCAGTACTTC.

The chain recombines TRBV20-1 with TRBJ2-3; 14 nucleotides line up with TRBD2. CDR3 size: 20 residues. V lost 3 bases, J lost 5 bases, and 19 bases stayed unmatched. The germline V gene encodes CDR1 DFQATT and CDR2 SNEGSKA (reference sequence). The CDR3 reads CSARGLAGVVFGSSGDTQYF. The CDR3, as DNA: TGCAGTGCTAGGGGACTAGCGGGAGTGGTTTTTGGGAGCTCGGGAGATACGCAGTATTTT.

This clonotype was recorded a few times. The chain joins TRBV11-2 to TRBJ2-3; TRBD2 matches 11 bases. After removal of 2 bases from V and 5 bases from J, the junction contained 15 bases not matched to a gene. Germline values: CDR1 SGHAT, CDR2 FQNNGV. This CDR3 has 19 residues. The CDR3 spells CASSLRLAGSRVGRDTQYF. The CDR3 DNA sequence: TGTGCCAGCAGCTTACGACTAGCGGGAAGTAGAGTGGGACGAGATACGCAGTATTTT.

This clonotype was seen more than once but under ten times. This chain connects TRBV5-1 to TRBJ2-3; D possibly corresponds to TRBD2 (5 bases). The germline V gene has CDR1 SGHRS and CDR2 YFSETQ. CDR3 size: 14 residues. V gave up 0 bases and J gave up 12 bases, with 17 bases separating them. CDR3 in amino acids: CASSLGGALSPQYF. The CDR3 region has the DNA TGCGCCAGCAGCTTGGGGGGAGCCCTCTCTCCCCAGTATTTT.

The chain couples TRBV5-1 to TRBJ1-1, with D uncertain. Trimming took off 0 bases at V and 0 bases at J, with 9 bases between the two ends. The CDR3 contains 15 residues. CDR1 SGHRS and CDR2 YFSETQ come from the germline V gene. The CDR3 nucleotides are TGCGCCAGCAGCTTGGCGGTAGACCTGAACACTGAAGCTTTCTTT. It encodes CASSLAVDLNTEAFF.

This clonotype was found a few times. CDR3 sequence reads: CATSREGSPYEQYF. DNA for the CDR3: TGTGCCACCAGCAGAGAAGGGTCCCCCTACGAGCAGTACTTC. V usage is TRBV15 and J usage is TRBJ2-7; D unresolved. This CDR3 spans 14 amino acids. V lost 0 bases, J lost 2 bases, and 8 bases lay in between. CDR1 is LNHNV, CDR2 YYDKDF, per germline (reference sequence).

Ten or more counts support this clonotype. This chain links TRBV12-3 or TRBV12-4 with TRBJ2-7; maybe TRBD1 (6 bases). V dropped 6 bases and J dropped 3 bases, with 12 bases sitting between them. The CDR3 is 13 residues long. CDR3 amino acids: CASREQGFYEQYF. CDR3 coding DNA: TGTGCCAGCAGGGAACAGGGATTCTACGAGCAGTACTTC.

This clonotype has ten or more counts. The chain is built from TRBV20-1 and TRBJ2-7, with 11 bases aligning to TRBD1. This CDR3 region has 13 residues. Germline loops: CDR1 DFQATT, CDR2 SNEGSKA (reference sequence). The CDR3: CSHTGQGAYEQYF. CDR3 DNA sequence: TGCAGCCACACGGGACAGGGGGCCTACGAGCAGTACTTC.

The CDR3 nucleotides are TGCGCCAGCAGCCTAAGCACACTAGCGGGCGAAGAGACCCAGTACTTC. Its translation: CASSLSTLAGEETQYF. V and J are TRBV4-1 and TRBJ2-5; 9 nucleotides align to TRBD2. The CDR3 has 16 amino acids. The trim removed 4 bases at V and 3 bases at J, leaving 9 bases unmatched. Germline V gene data show CDR1 as MGHRA and CDR2 as YSYEKL.

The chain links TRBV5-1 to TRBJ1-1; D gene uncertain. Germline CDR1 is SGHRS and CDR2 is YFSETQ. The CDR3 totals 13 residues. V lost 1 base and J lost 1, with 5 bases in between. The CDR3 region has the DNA TGCGCCAGCAGCTTGAAGGCGAACACTGAAGCTTTCTTT. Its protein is CASSLKANTEAFF.

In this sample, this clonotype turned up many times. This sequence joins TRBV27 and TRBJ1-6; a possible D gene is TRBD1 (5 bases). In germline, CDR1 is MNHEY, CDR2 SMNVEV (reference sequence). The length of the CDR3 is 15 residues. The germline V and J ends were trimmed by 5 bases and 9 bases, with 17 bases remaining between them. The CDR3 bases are TGTGCCAGCAGTAGAATAGAGGGGTCAGGTTCACCCCTCCACTTT. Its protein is CASSRIEGSGSPLHF.

The CDR3 DNA follows: TGCAGTGCTAGTACCCCTCTAAAGGGGGCCAACGTCCTGACTTTC. Its protein is CSASTPLKGANVLTF. The rearrangement links TRBV20-1 to TRBJ2-6, with unresolved D. The germline CDR1 and CDR2 sequences are DFQATT and SNEGSKA (reference sequence). Trimming took 3 bases from V and 4 from J, leaving 13 bases between them. This CDR3 spans 15 amino acids.

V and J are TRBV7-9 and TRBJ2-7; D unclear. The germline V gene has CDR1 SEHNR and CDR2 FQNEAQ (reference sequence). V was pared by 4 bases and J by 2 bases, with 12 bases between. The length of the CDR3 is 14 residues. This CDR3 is CASSYVRNPYEQYF. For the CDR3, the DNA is TGTGCCAGCAGCTATGTCAGGAATCCCTACGAGCAGTACTTC.

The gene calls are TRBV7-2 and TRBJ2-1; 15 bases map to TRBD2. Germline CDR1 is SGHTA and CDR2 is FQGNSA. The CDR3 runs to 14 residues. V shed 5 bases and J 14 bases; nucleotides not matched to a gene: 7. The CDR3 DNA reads TGTGCCAGCAGCCTAGGACTAGCGGGAGGGCCGGAGTTCTTC. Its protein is CASSLGLAGGPEFF.

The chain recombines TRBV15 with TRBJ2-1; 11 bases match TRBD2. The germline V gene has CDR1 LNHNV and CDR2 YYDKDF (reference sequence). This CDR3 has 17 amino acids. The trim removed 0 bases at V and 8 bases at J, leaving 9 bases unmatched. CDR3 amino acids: CATSRDSGRARHYEQFF. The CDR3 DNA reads TGTGCCACCAGCAGAGATAGCGGGAGGGCCAGACATTATGAGCAGTTCTTC.

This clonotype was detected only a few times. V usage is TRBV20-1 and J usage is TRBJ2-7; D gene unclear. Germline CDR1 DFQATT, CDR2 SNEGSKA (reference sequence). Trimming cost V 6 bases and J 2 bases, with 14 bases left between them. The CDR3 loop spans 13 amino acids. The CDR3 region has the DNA TGCAGTGCCAGCTTTAGGAATACCTACGAGCAGTACTTC. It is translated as CSASFRNTYEQYF.

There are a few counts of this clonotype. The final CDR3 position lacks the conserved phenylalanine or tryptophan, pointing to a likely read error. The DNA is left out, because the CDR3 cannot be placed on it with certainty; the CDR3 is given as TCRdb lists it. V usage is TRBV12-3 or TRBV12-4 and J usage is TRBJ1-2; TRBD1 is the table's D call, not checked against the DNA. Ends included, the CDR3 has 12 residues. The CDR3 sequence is CASSWTQGPPAI.

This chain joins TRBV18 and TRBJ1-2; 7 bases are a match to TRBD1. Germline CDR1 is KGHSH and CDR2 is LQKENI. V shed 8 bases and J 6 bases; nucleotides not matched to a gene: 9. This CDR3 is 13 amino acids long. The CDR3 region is CASAPGTDHGYTF. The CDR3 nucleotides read TGTGCCAGCGCCCCCGGGACAGACCATGGCTACACCTTC.